A selection of T cell receptor beta chains follows, all from one sample in a study of pediatric ulcerative colitis. Sequenced by immunoSEQ multiplex PCR; TCRdb stores in-frame clones only, minus some. This repertoire shows 15,000 to 20,000 clones, nearly 80% found once; its top ten account for under 9%. The sequencing sample was made of gut tissue. The receptor set was obtained from a boy aged 5-17 years who was a control in a study of pediatric ulcerative colitis. The CDR3 runs from the conserved cysteine through the conserved F or W. D genes are given only for firm matches. Where a row states a size, it is once, few, many or the class of an expanded clone; other rows omit it.

clone size | J gene | V gene | D gene | CDR3 DNA | CDR3 protein
- | TRBJ2-2 | TRBV5-1 | - | TGCGCCAGCAGCTCTGGTGGGGGTATAAGCTCCGGGGAGCTGTTTTTT | CASSSGGGISSGELFF
- | TRBJ1-2 | TRBV6-5 | - | TGTGCCAGCAGTTTTTTGGGGGGTGGATTCTATGGCTACACCTTC | CASSFLGGGFYGYTF
- | TRBJ2-7 | TRBV2 | - | TGTGCCAGCAGTGGACTAGGATCTGGAGGCCTCAACTACGAGCAGTACTTC | CASSGLGSGGLNYEQYF
once | TRBJ2-7 | TRBV25-1 | TRBD2 | TGTGCCAGCAGTGGGGGCGGTTGGATAGCGGGAGACCCCTACGAGCAGTACTTC | CASSGGGWIAGDPYEQYF
once | TRBJ1-1 | TRBV4-3 | - | TGCGCCAGCAGCCAAGTAGGGCAGCAGAACACTGAAGCTTTCTTT | CASSQVGQQNTEAFF
few | TRBJ1-2 | TRBV19 | - | TGTGCCAGTAGTCCTACAGGGAACTATGGCTACACCTTC | CASSPTGNYGYTF
once | TRBJ2-4 | TRBV4-1 | TRBD2 | TGCGCCAGCAGCCAACCCAAAATAGCGGGCGGGTGGAACATTCAGTACTTC | CASSQPKIAGGWNIQYF
- | TRBJ2-7 | TRBV11-2 | - | TGTGCCAGCAGCCCGACAGGATCGGGCGAGCAGTACTTC | CASSPTGSGEQYF
- | TRBJ2-5 | TRBV4-3 | - | TGCGCCAGCAGCCAAGTCGGGGGCCAAGAGACCCAGTACTTC | CASSQVGGQETQYF
- | TRBJ2-7 | TRBV12-5 | - | TGTGCTAGTGGTTTGGACTCCTACGAGCAGTACTTC | CASGLDSYEQYF
- | TRBJ2-3 | TRBV5-1 | TRBD2 | TGCGCCAGCAGCTTGGGACTTACTAGCGGGGACACAGATACGCAGTATTTT | CASSLGLTSGDTDTQYF
- | TRBJ1-2 | TRBV30 | - | TGTGCCTGGAGTACCGGACCGCTCCGCTATGGCTACACCTTC | CAWSTGPLRYGYTF
once | TRBJ2-3 | TRBV9 | TRBD1 | TGTGCCAGCAGCGCGGCAGGGGGAGATACGCAGTATTTT | CASSAAGGDTQYF
- | TRBJ1-5 | TRBV18 | - | TGTGCCAGCTCGGATAACGCAGGCAGCAATCAGCCCCAGCATTTT | CASSDNAGSNQPQHF
once | TRBJ2-5 | TRBV6-1 | TRBD2 | TGTGCCACCACAGGGGAGGTAGCGGGGGGGGTGTTGTACTTC | CATTGEVAGGVLYF
- | TRBJ1-1 | TRBV2 | - | TGTGCCAGCAAGTCGCGTGGGAGCACTGAAGCTTTCTTT | CASKSRGSTEAFF
- | TRBJ2-4 | TRBV5-4 | TRBD1 | TGTGCCAGCAGGGATCCGGGACAGGGTTTGGGAGGCATTCAGTACTTC | CASRDPGQGLGGIQYF
- | TRBJ1-3 | TRBV6-1 | - | TGTGCCAGTGCAATACAGCCGGCGCCTGGAAACACCATATATTTT | CASAIQPAPGNTIYF
- | TRBJ2-3 | TRBV5-1 | - | TGCGCCAGCAGCTTATCCCCCGGGACAAACACAGATACGCAGTATTTT | CASSLSPGTNTDTQYF
- | TRBJ2-2 | TRBV5-6 | - | TGTGCCAGCACCATCGGGGATTCCGGGGAGCTGTTTTTT | CASTIGDSGELFF
- | TRBJ2-3 | TRBV7-6 | TRBD1 | TGTGCCAGCAGCTCCCCTTGGGACAGGGGGCACGATACGCAGTATTTT | CASSSPWDRGHDTQYF
- | TRBJ1-1 | TRBV18 | - | TGTGCCAGCTCACCACGGCGGGGGGAGAACACTGAAGCTTTCTTT | CASSPRRGENTEAFF
- | TRBJ1-2 | TRBV14 | TRBD1 | TGTGCCAGCAGCCAATGGACAGGCATTGGGGGCTACACCTTC | CASSQWTGIGGYTF
- | TRBJ1-2 | TRBV19 | - | TGTGCCGCTACGCCGGGGGGCGGTTATAACTATGGCTACACCTTC | CAATPGGGYNYGYTF
- | TRBJ1-3 | TRBV28 | - | TGTGCCAGCAGTTGGAGGGGGGTTTTATGGAACACCATATATTTT | CASSWRGVLWNTIYF
- | TRBJ2-7 | TRBV7-8 | - | TGTGCCAGCAGCCCGGACAGTATCTCCTACGAGCAGTACTTC | CASSPDSISYEQYF
- | TRBJ2-7 | TRBV18 | TRBD1 | TGTGCCAGCTCAACAACAGGGGTCGAGCAGTACTTC | CASSTTGVEQYF
- | TRBJ2-3 | TRBV9 | TRBD2 | TGTGCCAGCGGGCCTAGCGGGATGAATACGCAGTATTTT | CASGPSGMNTQYF
- | TRBJ2-1 | TRBV19 | - | TGTGCCACCTTTAGCGGATTAAGCTCCTACAATGAGCAGTTCTTC | CATFSGLSSYNEQFF
- | TRBJ1-2 | TRBV5-4 | TRBD1 | TGTGCCAGCGCAGCGACAGGGAGGTTCTATGGCTACACCTTC | CASAATGRFYGYTF
- | TRBJ2-3 | TRBV7-6 | TRBD2 | TGTGCCAGCAGCTTCTTTGCCCGGGTAGCGGGAGTATCAGATACGCAGTATTTT | CASSFFARVAGVSDTQYF
- | TRBJ2-3 | TRBV10-1 | TRBD2 | TGCGCCAGCAGTGAGTGGGGGACTAGCGGGGAGGCAGATACGCAGTATTTT | CASSEWGTSGEADTQYF
- | TRBJ1-1 | TRBV18 | TRBD1 | TGTGCCAGCTCACCTTCGACAGGGGTGGACACTGAAGCTTTCTTT | CASSPSTGVDTEAFF
- | TRBJ1-1 | TRBV19 | - | TGTGCCAGTAGTCGGGGGGGTACTGAAGCTTTCTTT | CASSRGGTEAFF
few | TRBJ1-4 | TRBV5-1 | - | TGCGCCAGCAGCTTGGGAGGGTACGGGTATGAAAAACTGTTTTTT | CASSLGGYGYEKLFF
once | TRBJ2-1 | TRBV4-2 | TRBD2 | TGTGCCAGCAGCCAAGATGACACCGGGACTAGTACCCTGAAGCAGTTCTTC | CASSQDDTGTSTLKQFF
once | TRBJ1-2 | TRBV29-1 | - | TGCAGCGTTGAGGTGGGGGTGCTGGGTAATGGCTACACCTTC | CSVEVGVLGNGYTF
- | TRBJ2-3 | TRBV6-1 | TRBD1 | TGTGCCACTGTTCCAGGGGGCTTTGAGTCAGATACGCAGTATTTT | CATVPGGFESDTQYF
- | TRBJ1-1 | TRBV15 | - | TGTGCCGCCAGCTCGACACAGGCCACTGAAGCTTTCTTT | CAASSTQATEAFF
- | TRBJ1-1 | TRBV18 | - | TGTGCCAGCTCACCACCGAACCGCCAAGCTTTCTTT | CASSPPNRQAFF
- | TRBJ1-5 | TRBV4-3 | TRBD1 | TGCGCCAGCAGCCAAGATGGGACAGCATTATATAGCAATCAGCCCCAGCATTTT | CASSQDGTALYSNQPQHF
- | TRBJ1-1 | TRBV7-9 | - | TGTGCCAGCAGCTTCGGACGGAGGACTGAAGCTTTCTTT | CASSFGRRTEAFF